This paragraph covers one T cell receptor beta chain sequence. Its antigen has not been determined. No base quality values were provided; no much bigger clone lies one nucleotide off. Graves' hyperthyroidism was defined as stable when no progression to ophthalmopathy occurred over 18 months of follow-up. Hyperthyroidism patients were newly diagnosed, with disease duration under 2 months, and aged 18 to 65 years. Patients with uncontrolled infections, other autoimmune diseases, pregnancy or lactation were excluded. Diagnoses were based on clinical symptoms, serum thyroxine and TRAb, thyroid ultrasound and orbital computed tomography. Ficoll-Paque density gradient centrifugation was used to isolate PBMCs from around 10 ml of fresh peripheral blood. Trizol reagent was used to extract total RNA, and RNA quality was then checked on an Agilent 2100 Bioanalyzer. This entry comes from a study of T cells in Graves' hyperthyroidism and ophthalmopathy (dated by TCRdb to the late 2010s). With respect to the entire study: Peripheral blood was collected at initial diagnosis, before any treatment. TCR V-J signatures able to tell the groups apart were searched for in a discovery cohort of approximately 95 patients, of whom 43 had Graves' ophthalmopathy and some 60 had stable Graves' hyperthyroidism. An independent validation cohort of 18 to 20 hyperthyroidism patients and 15 or so patients who later progressed to ophthalmopathy tested prospective prediction of ophthalmopathy. The roughly 100 discovery patients were randomly split 7:3 into training and test sets. In addition, the study compared T-cell repertoires in thyroid tissue and in blood from six Graves' hyperthyroidism patients. After sampling, hyperthyroidism patients received methimazole starting at 30 mg daily, and ophthalmopathy patients received high-dose intravenous methylprednisolone. The paper reports TCR Vbeta CDR3 sequencing of over 130 peripheral blood samples: under 45 ophthalmopathy, 75 to 80 hyperthyroidism and roughly 17 progressor patients. Study-wide conclusions, independent of this receptor: A 13 V-J signature model separated ophthalmopathy from stable hyperthyroidism, with approximately 87% sensitivity and roughly 81% specificity in cross-validation and 80%/75% in testing. No statistical method was used to set the sample size in advance, and investigators knew the group allocation. Most expanded thyroid clonotypes (frequency above 0.001) were also found in blood, which suggests that blood repertoires may mirror thyroid immune responses. In validation, the model predicted progression to ophthalmopathy with 55% to 71% sensitivity and 72.22% specificity, a median of roughly seven months before onset.

The TCR beta CDR3 regions were amplified from RNA transcripts. The TCR CDR3 was subjected to a first round of RT-PCR using the HTBI primer set and the Qiagen OneStep RT-PCR kit. A second multiplex PCR round built the libraries, followed by size selection and purification. Sequencing of the libraries was done on an Illumina HiSeq2000 using paired-end 100 bp reads. In the authors' own workflow: SOAPnuke was used to process the raw data, throwing out any read that contained adapters or uncalled bases, had a mean Phred below 15, or lacked an exact constant-primer or identifier match. High-quality paired reads were merged with COPE v1.2.5, and unique nucleotide sequences were defined as clonotypes. MiTCR v1.1 was used to align the clonotypes against IMGT TRBV, TRBD and TRBJ reference segments. The analysis included only V-J combinations with a frequency above 0.0001, which together covered approximately 99% of the repertoires. A TCS score was defined as the ratio of F50 (clonal expansion) to E x V (chaos), with BLOSUM62-based TCRdist applied between CDR3 peptides within each V-J. Welch's t-statistics and random forest reduced around 520 V-J features to 10 to 15, which were used in a naive Bayes classifier (R e1071). The public reads were run again by TCRdb, first through fastp at Q25 and then through MiXCR, and only productive beta chains were kept. Each record represents a unique CDR3 protein, reported with the most common genes and DNA among its rows. These V and J calls are TCRdb output, not the study's own analysis. Within this sample are around 300,000 distinct CDR3 sequences, with roughly 15% of them counted one time only. Roughly 7.9% of the sample lies in the top ten.

The sequence derives from a woman aged 40 to 50 with Graves' hyperthyroidism. Sequenced material: blood.

The sequenced DNA is TGTGCCAGCAGCTTAAGGGACAGGGGGGATTCACCCCTCCACTTT. It encodes CASSLRDRGDSPLHF. In this chain, TRBV7-8 is recombined with TRBJ1-6; TRBD1 matches 11 bases in the middle. The cysteine opens and the phenylalanine closes a CDR3 of 15 amino acids. Only the CDR3 portion is preserved as DNA: 45 bases, with reading frame beginning at the first base. In the germline V gene, CDR1 corresponds to SGHVS and CDR2 to FQNEAQ. Clipping removes 2 bases from V and 8 bases from J, with 2 as the unmatched junction base count.